This is a list of T cell receptor beta chains from one sample in a study of blood T cell repertoires in COVID-19. Sequencing used immunoSEQ multiplex PCR; TCRdb keeps in-frame clones, though not all of them. The data contain 250,000 to 350,000 clones, around 90% of them seen just once; the ten biggest clones take up approximately 9%. Sequencing used PBMCs or T cells enriched from blood (not recorded which). The source of these receptors is a woman aged 18-35 years who had recovered from COVID-19. CDR3s include the opening cysteine and the closing phenylalanine or tryptophan. D genes are given only for firm matches. Clone size is stated in some rows and not others, as once, few, many or a class when expanded.

. | TRBJ1-1 | TRBV18 | . | CASSGADRPNTEAFF | TGTGCCAGCTCAGGGGCAGACAGGCCGAACACTGAAGCTTTCTTT
. | TRBJ1-3 | TRBV7-3 | . | CASSLLGAGNTIYF | TGTGCCAGCAGCTTGCTGGGAGCTGGAAACACCATATATTTT
. | TRBJ2-5 | TRBV18 | few | CASSRGLQETQYF | TGTGCCAGCTCACGGGGCCTCCAAGAGACCCAGTACTTC
. | TRBJ2-1 | TRBV4-1 | . | CASSQAVSYNEQFF | TGCGCCAGCAGCCAAGCTGTTTCCTACAATGAGCAGTTCTTC
. | TRBJ2-6 | TRBV12-5 | few | CASSLRGVPGLCSGANVLTF | TGTGCTAGTTCCTTGCGGGGAGTCCCCGGGCTGTGCTCTGGGGCCAACGTCCTGACTTTC
TRBD2 | TRBJ2-3 | TRBV19 | . | CASRRTTSGSTDTQYF | TGTGCCAGTAGACGAACCACTAGCGGAAGCACAGATACGCAGTATTTT
. | TRBJ1-2 | TRBV7-2 | . | CASRFNRDQFYTF | TGTGCCAGCCGGTTTAACAGGGACCAATTCTACACCTTC
TRBD2 | TRBJ2-1 | TRBV13 | few | CASSYPRLAGGPSGDEQFF | TGTGCCAGCAGCTACCCACGGCTAGCGGGAGGGCCCTCGGGGGATGAGCAGTTCTTC
. | TRBJ1-5 | TRBV18 | . | CASSPNSNQPQHF | TGTGCCAGCTCGCCTAATAGCAATCAGCCCCAGCATTTT
TRBD1 | TRBJ1-1 | TRBV11-3 | . | CASSLTGANTEAFF | TGTGCCAGCAGCTTGACAGGGGCCAACACTGAAGCTTTCTTT
TRBD2 | TRBJ2-7 | TRBV7-6 | . | CASSRTSGSYEQYF | TGTGCCAGCAGCCGGACTAGCGGTTCCTACGAGCAGTACTTC
TRBD1 | TRBJ1-1 | TRBV3-1/TRBV3-2 | . | CASSQSTGATEAFF | TGTGCCAGCAGCCAATCGACAGGGGCTACTGAAGCTTTCTTT
. | TRBJ1-2 | TRBV24-1 | . | CATSDFAAGQQTNYGYTF | TGTGCCACCAGTGATTTCGCGGCTGGACAGCAAACGAACTATGGCTACACCTTC
. | TRBJ1-4 | TRBV2 | . | CATSTLTNEKLFF | TGTGCCACATCTACCCTCACTAATGAAAAACTGTTTTTT
TRBD1 | TRBJ1-2 | TRBV4-3 | . | CASSPVQGNYGYTF | TGCGCCAGCAGCCCTGTACAGGGGAACTATGGCTACACCTTC
. | TRBJ1-4 | TRBV25-1 | . | CASSNTGSSSGKLFF | TGTGCCAGCAGTAACACAGGGTCATCTTCCGGAAAACTGTTTTTT
. | TRBJ1-2 | TRBV7-9 | . | CASSLATGRDGYTF | TGTGCCAGCAGCTTAGCGACAGGAAGGGATGGCTACACCTTC
TRBD2 | TRBJ2-7 | TRBV27 | . | CASSSLAGDLYEQYF | TGTGCCAGCAGTTCGCTAGCGGGAGATCTCTACGAGCAGTACTTC
TRBD1 | TRBJ2-1 | TRBV4-2 | . | CASSDDRGQTYNEQFF | TGTGCCAGCAGCGACGACAGGGGACAGACTTACAATGAGCAGTTCTTC
TRBD2 | TRBJ2-7 | TRBV5-1 | . | CASSSLSGGASYEQYF | TGCGCCAGCAGCTCTCTTAGCGGGGGGGCCTCCTACGAGCAGTACTTC
. | TRBJ2-1 | TRBV11-3 | once | CASSFGNDNEQFF | TGTGCCAGCAGCTTCGGGAACGACAATGAGCAGTTCTTC
TRBD2 | TRBJ2-1 | TRBV19 | . | CASSITASGGALYNEQFF | TGTGCCAGTAGTATAACGGCTAGCGGGGGGGCCTTGTACAATGAGCAGTTCTTC
. | TRBJ2-7 | TRBV28 | . | CASSSGNRDLRYEQYF | TGTGCCAGCAGTTCAGGAAACAGGGACCTCCGATACGAGCAGTACTTC
. | TRBJ1-2 | TRBV10-3 | once | CATSTGLEDGYTF | TGTGCCACCTCGACGGGACTTGAGGATGGCTACACCTTC
TRBD1 | TRBJ1-2 | TRBV19 | . | CASSRGQAHYGYTF | TGTGCCAGTAGTCGCGGACAGGCGCACTATGGCTACACCTTC
. | TRBJ1-6 | TRBV7-9 | . | CASSLAGDYSSPLHF | TGTGCCAGCAGCTTAGCCGGGGATTATAGTTCACCCCTCCACTTT